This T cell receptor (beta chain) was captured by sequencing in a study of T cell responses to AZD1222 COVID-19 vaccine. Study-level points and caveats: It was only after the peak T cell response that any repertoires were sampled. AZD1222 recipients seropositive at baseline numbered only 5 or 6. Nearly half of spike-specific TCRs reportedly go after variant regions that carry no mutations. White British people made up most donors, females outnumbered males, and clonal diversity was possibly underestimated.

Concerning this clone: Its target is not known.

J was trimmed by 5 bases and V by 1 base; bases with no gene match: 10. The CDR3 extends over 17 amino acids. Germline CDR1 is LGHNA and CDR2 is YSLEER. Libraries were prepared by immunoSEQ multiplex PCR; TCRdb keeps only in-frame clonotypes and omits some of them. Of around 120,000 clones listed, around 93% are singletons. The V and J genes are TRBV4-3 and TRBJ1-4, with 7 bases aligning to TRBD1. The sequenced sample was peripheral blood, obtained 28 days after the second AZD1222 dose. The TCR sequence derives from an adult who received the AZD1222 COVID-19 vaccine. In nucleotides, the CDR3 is TGCGCCAGCAGCCAAGGCCGTAACAGGGGAATCAATGAAAAACTGTTTTTT. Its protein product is CASSQGRNRGINEKLFF.